This TCR beta chain derives from a study of blood T cells in healthy people across ages. Samples each yielded at least 6 micrograms of total RNA. A sample-barcoded 5' primer and a J-beta primer mix were used in a second PCR of roughly 7 to 11 cycles. Each of the samples gave a minimum of 2.5 million paired-end reads that contained CDR3. TCRdb passed the 5' RACE reads through MiXCR, listing each CDR3 protein once. Here the sample spans 710,000 or so distinct CDR3 sequences, about 20% being singletons. Germline CDR1 and CDR2: MNHEY and SVGEGT. Trimming left V 6 bases short and J 3 bases short, with 17 bases between. The CDR3 is 15 amino acids. Study-wide points: Possibly confounding the expanded clonotype changes was the fact that donor CMV status was unknown. The study found TCR beta diversity correlated strongly with naive T cell percentage.

Concerning this clonotype: No antigen is known for it.

The chain uses TRBV6-2 or TRBV6-3 and TRBJ2-5, with a tentative D call TRBD2 (6 bases). The TCR sequence derives from a man in his 70s in good health. The sequenced sample consisted of blood. The CDR3 is CASRDSRDLKETQYF. The DNA for the CDR3 is TGTGCCAGCAGAGACTCCCGGGACTTGAAAGAGACCCAGTACTTC.